The T cell receptor beta chain under discussion was sequenced for a study of T-cell memory formation after mild COVID-19. On the study more broadly: Largely donor-specific sequence clusters came from a couple of donors. Regarding the study as a whole: Contracting clones from day 15 to 85 had balanced CD4/CD8; later expanders favoured CD4+. Mainly in CM and EM were contracting CD4+ clones; CD8+ were in EMRA.

The V and J ends lost 10 bases and 5 bases, in that order; junction bases with no gene match: 5. The CDR3 covers 12 residues. CDR1 and CDR2 (germline): MNHEY, SVGAGI. Concerning this clonotype itself: The target antigen is unknown.

TCRdb independently ran MiXCR on the 5' RACE reads; one entry per CDR3 protein. This repertoire shows 65,000 to 90,000 distinct CDR3 sequences, about 13% found once; its top ten account for 41%. The sequencing sample was made of PBMCs or a T cell subset sorted from them (not recorded which). The source is a man between 18 and 35 years old who had mild COVID-19 (a few samples of this study predate the infection). Cell type and time point are not known. This chain connects TRBV6-5 to TRBJ1-1, with TRBD1 identical over 9 bases. The CDR3 is CATGQGKTEAFF. The CDR3 nucleotides are TGTGCCACGGGACAGGGAAAAACTGAAGCTTTCTTT.